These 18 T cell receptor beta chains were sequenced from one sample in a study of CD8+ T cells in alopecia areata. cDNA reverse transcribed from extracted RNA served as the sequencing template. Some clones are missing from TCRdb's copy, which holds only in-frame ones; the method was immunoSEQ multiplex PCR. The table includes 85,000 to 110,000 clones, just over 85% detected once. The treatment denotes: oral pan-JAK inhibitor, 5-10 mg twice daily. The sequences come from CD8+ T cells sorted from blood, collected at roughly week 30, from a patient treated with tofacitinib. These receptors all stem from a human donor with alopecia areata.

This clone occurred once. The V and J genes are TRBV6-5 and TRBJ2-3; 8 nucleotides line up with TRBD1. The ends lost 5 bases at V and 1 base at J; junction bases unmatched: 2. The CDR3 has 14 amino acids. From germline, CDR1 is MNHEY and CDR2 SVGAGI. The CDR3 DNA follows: TGTGCCAGCAGTACGGGACAGGGCACAGATACGCAGTATTTT. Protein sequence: CASSTGQGTDTQYF.

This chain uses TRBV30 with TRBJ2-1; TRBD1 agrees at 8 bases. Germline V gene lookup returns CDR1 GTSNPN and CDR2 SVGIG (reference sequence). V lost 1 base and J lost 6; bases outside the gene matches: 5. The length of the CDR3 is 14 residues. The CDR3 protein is CAWSALQGGNEQFF. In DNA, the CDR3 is TGTGCCTGGAGTGCACTACAGGGGGGCAATGAGCAGTTCTTC. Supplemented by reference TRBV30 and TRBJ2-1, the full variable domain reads SQTIHQWPATLVQPVGSPLSLECTVEGTSNPNLYWYRQAAGRGLQLLFYSVGIGQISSEVPQNLSASRPQDRQFILSSKKLLLSDSGFYLCAWSALQGGNEQFFGPGTRLTVL.

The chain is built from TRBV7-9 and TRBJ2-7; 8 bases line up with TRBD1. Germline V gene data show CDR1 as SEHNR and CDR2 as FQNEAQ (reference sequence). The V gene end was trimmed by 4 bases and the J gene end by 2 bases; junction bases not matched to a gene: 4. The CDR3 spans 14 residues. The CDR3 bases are TGTGCCAGCAGCTACCGGGACAGGCCCTACGAGCAGTACTTC. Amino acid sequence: CASSYRDRPYEQYF.

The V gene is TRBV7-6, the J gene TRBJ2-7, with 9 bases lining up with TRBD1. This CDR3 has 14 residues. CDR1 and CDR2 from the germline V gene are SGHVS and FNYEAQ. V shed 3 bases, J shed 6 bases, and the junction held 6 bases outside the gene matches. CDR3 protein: CASSFQQGAGEQYF. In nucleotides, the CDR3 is TGTGCCAGCAGCTTCCAACAGGGGGCTGGCGAGCAGTACTTC.

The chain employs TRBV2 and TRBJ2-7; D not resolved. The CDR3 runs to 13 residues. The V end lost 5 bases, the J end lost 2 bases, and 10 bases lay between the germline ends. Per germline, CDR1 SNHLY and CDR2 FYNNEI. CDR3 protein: CASSFDTTYEQYF. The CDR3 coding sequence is TGTGCCAGCAGTTTCGACACTACCTACGAGCAGTACTTC.

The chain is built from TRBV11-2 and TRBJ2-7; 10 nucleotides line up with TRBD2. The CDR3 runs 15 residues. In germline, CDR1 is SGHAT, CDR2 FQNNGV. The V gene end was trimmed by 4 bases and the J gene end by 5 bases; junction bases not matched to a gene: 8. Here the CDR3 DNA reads TGTGCCAGCAGCTACCGAGCGGGAGGGCGGGACGAGCAGTACTTC. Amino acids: CASSYRAGGRDEQYF.

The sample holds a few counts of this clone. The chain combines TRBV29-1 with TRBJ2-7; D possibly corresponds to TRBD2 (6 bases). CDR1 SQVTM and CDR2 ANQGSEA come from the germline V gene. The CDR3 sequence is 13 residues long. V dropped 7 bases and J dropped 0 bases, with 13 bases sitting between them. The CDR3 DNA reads TGCAGCGCCGCCTCGGACTACTCCTACGAGCAGTACTTC. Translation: CSAASDYSYEQYF.

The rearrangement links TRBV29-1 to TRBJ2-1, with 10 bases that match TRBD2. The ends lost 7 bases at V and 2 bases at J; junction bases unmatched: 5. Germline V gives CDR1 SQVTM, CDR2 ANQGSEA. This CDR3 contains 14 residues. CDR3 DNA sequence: TGCAGCGCTTATGGGACTAGCGCCTACAATGAGCAGTTCTTC. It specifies CSAYGTSAYNEQFF.

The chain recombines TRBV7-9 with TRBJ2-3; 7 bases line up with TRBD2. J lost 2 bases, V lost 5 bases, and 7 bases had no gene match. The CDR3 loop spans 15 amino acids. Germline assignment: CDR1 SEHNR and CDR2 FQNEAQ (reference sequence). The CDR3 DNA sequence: TGTGCCAGCAGCCCCAGCGGGGCCTCCACAGATACGCAGTATTTT. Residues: CASSPSGASTDTQYF.

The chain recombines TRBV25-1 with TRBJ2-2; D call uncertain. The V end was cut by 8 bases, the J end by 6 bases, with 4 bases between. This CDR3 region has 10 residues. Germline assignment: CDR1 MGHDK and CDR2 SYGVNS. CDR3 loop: CASGPGELFF. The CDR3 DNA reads TGTGCCAGCGGGCCCGGGGAGCTGTTTTTT. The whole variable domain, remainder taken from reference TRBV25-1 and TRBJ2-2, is EADIYQTPRYLVIGTGKKITLECSQTMGHDKMYWYQQDPGMELHLIHYSYGVNSTEKGDLSSESTVSRIRTEHFPLTLESARPSHTSQYLCASGPGELFFGEGSRLTVL.

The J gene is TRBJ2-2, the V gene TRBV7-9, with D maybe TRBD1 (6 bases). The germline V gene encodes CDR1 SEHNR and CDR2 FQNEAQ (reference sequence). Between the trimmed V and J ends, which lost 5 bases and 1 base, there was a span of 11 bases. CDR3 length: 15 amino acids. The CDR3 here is CASSRTGQNTGELFF. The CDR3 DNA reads TGTGCCAGCAGCCGGACGGGACAGAACACCGGGGAGCTGTTTTTT.

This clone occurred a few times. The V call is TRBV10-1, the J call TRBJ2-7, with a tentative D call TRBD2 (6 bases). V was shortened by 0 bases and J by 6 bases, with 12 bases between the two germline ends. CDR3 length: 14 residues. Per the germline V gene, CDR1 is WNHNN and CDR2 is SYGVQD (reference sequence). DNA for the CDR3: TGCGCCAGCAGTGAGTCGTTCGGGAGAGTCGAGCAGTACTTC. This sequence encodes CASSESFGRVEQYF.

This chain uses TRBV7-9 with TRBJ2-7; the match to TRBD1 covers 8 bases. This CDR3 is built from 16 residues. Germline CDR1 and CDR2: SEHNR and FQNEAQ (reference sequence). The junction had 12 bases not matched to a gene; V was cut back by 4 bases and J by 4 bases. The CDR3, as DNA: TGTGCCAGCAGCTCAGAAAACAGGGGGAGCCTTTACGAGCAGTACTTC. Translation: CASSSENRGSLYEQYF.

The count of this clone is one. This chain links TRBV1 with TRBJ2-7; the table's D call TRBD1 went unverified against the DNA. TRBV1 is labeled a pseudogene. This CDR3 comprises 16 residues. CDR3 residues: CTSRAVRTGVIYEQYF. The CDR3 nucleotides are TGCACCAGCAGAGCGGTTAGGACAGGGGTTATCTACGAGCAGTACTTC.

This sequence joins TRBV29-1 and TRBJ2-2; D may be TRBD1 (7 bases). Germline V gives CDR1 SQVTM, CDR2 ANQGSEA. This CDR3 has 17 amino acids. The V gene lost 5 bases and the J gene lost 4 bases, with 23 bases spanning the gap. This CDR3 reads CSVLGGGGRGVTGELFF. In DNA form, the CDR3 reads TGCAGCGTTTTAGGAGGGGGCGGTCGGGGAGTCACCGGGGAGCTGTTTTTT.

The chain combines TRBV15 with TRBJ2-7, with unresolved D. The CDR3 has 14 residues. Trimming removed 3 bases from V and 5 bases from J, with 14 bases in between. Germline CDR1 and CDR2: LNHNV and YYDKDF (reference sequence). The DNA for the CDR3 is TGTGCCACCAGCAGCCTTGGGAAGTACCACGAGCAGTACTTC. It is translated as CATSSLGKYHEQYF. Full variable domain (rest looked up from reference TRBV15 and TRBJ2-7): DAMVIQNPRYQVTQFGKPVTLSCSQTLNHNVMYWYQQKSSQAPKLLFHYYDKDFNNEADTPDNFQSRRPNTSFCFLDIRSPGLGDTAMYLCATSSLGKYHEQYFGPGTRLTVT.

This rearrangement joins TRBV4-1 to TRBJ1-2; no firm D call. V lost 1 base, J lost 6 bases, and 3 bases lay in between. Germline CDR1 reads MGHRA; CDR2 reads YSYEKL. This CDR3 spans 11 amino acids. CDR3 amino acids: CASSQGHGYTF. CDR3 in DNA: TGCGCCAGCAGCCAAGGTCATGGCTACACCTTC.

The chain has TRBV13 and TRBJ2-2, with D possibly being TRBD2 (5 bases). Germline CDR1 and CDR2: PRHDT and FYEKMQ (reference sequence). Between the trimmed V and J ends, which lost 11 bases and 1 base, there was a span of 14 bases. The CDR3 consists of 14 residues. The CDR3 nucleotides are TGTGCCGGCCGAGACGGGAAGAACACCGGGGAGCTGTTTTTT. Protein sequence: CAGRDGKNTGELFF. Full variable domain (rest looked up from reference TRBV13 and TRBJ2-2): AAGVIQSPRHLIKEKRETATLKCYPIPRHDTVYWYQQGPGQDPQFLISFYEKMQSDKGSIPDRFSAQQFSDYHSELNMSSLELGDSALYFCAGRDGKNTGELFFGEGSRLTVL.